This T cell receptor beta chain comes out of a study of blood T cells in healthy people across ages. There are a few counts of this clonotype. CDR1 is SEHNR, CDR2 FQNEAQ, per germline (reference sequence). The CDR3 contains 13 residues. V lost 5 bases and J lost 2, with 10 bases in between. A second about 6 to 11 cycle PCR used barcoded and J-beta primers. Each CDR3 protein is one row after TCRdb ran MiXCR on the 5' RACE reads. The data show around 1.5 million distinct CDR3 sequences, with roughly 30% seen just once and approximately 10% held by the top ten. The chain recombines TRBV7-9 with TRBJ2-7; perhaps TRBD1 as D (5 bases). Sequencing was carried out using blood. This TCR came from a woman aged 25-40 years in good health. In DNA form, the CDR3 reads TGTGCCAGCAGCCCAAGACAGCCCTACGAGCAGTACTTC. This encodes CASSPRQPYEQYF. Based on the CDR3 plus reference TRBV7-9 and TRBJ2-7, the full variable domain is DTGVSQNPRHKITKRGQNVTFRCDPISEHNRLYWYRQTLGQGPEFLTYFQNEAQLEKSRLLSDRFSAERPKGSFSTLEIQRTEQGDSAMYLCASSPRQPYEQYFGPGTRLTVT.